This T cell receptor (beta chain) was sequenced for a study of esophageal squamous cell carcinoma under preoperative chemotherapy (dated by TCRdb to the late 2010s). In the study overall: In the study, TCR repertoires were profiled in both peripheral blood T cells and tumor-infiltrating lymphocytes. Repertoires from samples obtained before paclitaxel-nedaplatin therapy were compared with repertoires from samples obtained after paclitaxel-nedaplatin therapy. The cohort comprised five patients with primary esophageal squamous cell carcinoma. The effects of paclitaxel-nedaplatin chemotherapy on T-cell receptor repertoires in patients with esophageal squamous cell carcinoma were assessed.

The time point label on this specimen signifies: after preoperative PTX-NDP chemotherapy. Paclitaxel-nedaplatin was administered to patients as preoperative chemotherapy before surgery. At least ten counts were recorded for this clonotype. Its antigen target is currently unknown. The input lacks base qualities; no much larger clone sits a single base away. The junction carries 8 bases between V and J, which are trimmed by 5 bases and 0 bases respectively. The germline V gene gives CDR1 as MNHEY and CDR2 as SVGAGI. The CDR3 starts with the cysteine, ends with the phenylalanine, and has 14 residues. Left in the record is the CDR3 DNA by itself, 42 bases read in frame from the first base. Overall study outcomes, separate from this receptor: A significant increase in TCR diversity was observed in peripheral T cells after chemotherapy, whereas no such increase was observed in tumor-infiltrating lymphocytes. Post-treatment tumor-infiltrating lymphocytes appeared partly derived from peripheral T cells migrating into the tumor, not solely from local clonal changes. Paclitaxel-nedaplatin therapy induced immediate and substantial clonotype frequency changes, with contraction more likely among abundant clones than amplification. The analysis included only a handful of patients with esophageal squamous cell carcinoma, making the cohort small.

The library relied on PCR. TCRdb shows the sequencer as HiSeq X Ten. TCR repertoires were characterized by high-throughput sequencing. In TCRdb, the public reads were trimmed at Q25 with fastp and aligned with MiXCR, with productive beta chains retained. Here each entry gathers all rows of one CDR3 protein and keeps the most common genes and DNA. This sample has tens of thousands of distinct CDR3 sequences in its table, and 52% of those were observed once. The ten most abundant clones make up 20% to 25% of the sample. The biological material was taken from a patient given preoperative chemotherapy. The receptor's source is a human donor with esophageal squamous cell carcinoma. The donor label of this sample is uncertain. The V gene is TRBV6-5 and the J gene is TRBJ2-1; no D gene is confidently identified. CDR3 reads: CASSRASSYNEQFF. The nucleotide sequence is TGTGCCAGCAGTCGGGCATCCTCCTACAATGAGCAGTTCTTC.